The 7 T cell receptor beta chains listed next were all sequenced from one sample in a study of OX40 agonist ivuxolimab in advanced cancers. The repertoire was sequenced with immunoSEQ multiplex PCR; TCRdb's copy has only in-frame clones and lacks some. Found here are 100,000 or so clones, 85% to 95% of them singletons; the top ten hold 0.5% to 0.65%. The specimen comprised CD4+ or CD8+ T cells sorted from blood, sampled in a trial of the OX40 agonist ivuxolimab. The source is an adult with an advanced solid tumor such as melanoma, head and neck, liver or kidney cancer.

J is TRBJ1-3 and V is TRBV19; the D gene is possibly TRBD1 (6 bases). The CDR3 runs to 15 residues. The germline CDR1 and CDR2 sequences are LNHDA and SQIVND (reference sequence). V dropped 1 base and J dropped 6 bases, with 13 bases sitting between them. The CDR3 nucleotides are TGTGCCAGTAGTATAGGGACAGCCATCGAAAACACCATATATTTT. As protein: CASSIGTAIENTIYF. The variable domain in full, completed from reference TRBV19 and TRBJ1-3, reads DGGITQSPKYLFRKEGQNVTLSCEQNLNHDAMYWYRQDPGQGLRLIYYSQIVNDFQKGDIAEGYSVSREKKESFPLTVTSAQKNPTAFYLCASSIGTAIENTIYFGEGSWLTVV.

V and J are TRBV7-2 and TRBJ1-2; 10 positions agree with TRBD1. Germline V gene sequence: CDR1 SGHTA, CDR2 FQGNSA. The length of the CDR3 is 15 residues. The J segment lost 4 bases and the V segment lost 5 bases, leaving 7 bases of the junction unmatched. The DNA of the CDR3 is TGTGCCAGCAGCAAAGACAGGGGGCCTAGCTATGGCTACACCTTC. This codes for CASSKDRGPSYGYTF.

The gene calls are TRBV19 and TRBJ2-1; maybe TRBD2 (6 bases). The CDR3 has 16 amino acids. Germline CDR1 LNHDA, CDR2 SQIVND (reference sequence). The V end was cut by 5 bases, the J end by 0 bases, with 14 bases between. The CDR3 is CASSPPGAGSYNEQFF. In DNA form, the CDR3 reads TGTGCCAGTAGTCCCCCGGGAGCAGGCTCCTACAATGAGCAGTTCTTC.

The chain couples TRBV7-2 to TRBJ2-1; D may be TRBD2 (5 bases). The CDR3 contains 14 residues. Deletions cut 5 bases from V and 7 bases from J, with 15 bases between. Germline loops: CDR1 SGHTA, CDR2 FQGNSA. In DNA, the CDR3 is TGTGCCAGCAGCCGCCGGGGTCGCGCAAATGAGCAGTTCTTC. Translation: CASSRRGRANEQFF. The full variable domain, with the rest looked up from reference TRBV7-2 and TRBJ2-1, is GAGVSQSPSNKVTEKGKDVELRCDPISGHTALYWYRQSLGQGLEFLIYFQGNSAPDKSGLPSDRFSAERTGGSVSTLTIQRTQQEDSAVYLCASSRRGRANEQFFGPGTRLTVL.

J is TRBJ1-3 and V is TRBV2; D gene unclear. V was shortened by 4 bases and J by 15 bases, with 13 bases between the two germline ends. Germline V gene lookup returns CDR1 SNHLY and CDR2 FYNNEI. The CDR3 runs to 11 residues. Here the CDR3 reads CASSVLGRKYF. DNA of the CDR3: TGTGCCAGCAGTGTTTTAGGGCGAAAATATTTT.

The chain joins TRBV30 to TRBJ1-5; D remains unclear. The germline gives CDR1 GTSNPN, CDR2 SVGIG (reference sequence). CDR3 length: 13 residues. V lost 3 bases to trimming and J lost 1 base, with 7 bases between them. CDR3 amino acids: CAWSYGSNQPQHF. The DNA of the CDR3 is TGTGCCTGGAGCTATGGGAGCAATCAGCCCCAGCATTTT.

The chain links TRBV11-3 to TRBJ2-1, with 8 nucleotides matching TRBD1. Trimming at V came to 5 bases and at J to 3 bases, leaving 0 bases not matched to a gene. The CDR3 runs to 13 residues. The V gene's germline CDR1 is SGHNT and CDR2 YENEEA. For the CDR3, the DNA is TGTGCCAGCAGCACAGGGGGCTACAATGAGCAGTTCTTC. It yields the protein CASSTGGYNEQFF. Drawing the rest from reference TRBV11-3 and TRBJ2-1, the complete variable domain is EAGVVQSPRYKIIEKKQPVAFWCNPISGHNTLYWYLQNLGQGPELLIRYENEEAVDDSQLPKDRFSAERLKGVDSTLKIQPAELGDSAVYLCASSTGGYNEQFFGPGTRLTVL.